This T cell receptor beta chain stems from a study of early T cells in non-severe SARS-CoV-2 infection. Whole-study context: Unpaired chains resulted from sequencing bulk RNA of unsorted whole blood. Findings and caveats of the study: Lookups in VDJdb leaned toward anti-spike CD8 responses and missed private and CD4 specificities.

Germline lookup yields CDR1 ENHRY and CDR2 SYGVKD. V lost 0 bases to trimming and J lost 2 bases, with 14 bases between them. The CDR3 contains 17 residues. Individual cDNA molecules were tagged with unique molecular identifiers. Using its own MiXCR run on the 5' RACE reads, TCRdb lists one record per CDR3 protein. The sample has 17,000 or so distinct CDR3 sequences, about 6% seen once. The sample holds many counts of this clonotype. The antigen is not known. The chain carries TRBV10-3 and TRBJ2-1, with a possible D match to TRBD2 (6 bases). This TCR derives from an adult who was a healthcare worker with PCR-confirmed SARS-CoV-2 infection or an uninfected control (not recorded which). Source: whole blood, taken at baseline. The CDR3 loop reads CAISESGGSRAYNEQFF. For the CDR3, the DNA is TGTGCCATCAGTGAGTCGGGAGGTTCTAGGGCCTACAATGAGCAGTTCTTC.